Presented here are 16 T cell receptor beta chains from one specimen sequenced in a study of blood T cell repertoires in COVID-19. TCRdb's table, derived via immunoSEQ multiplex PCR, lists solely in-frame clones and lacks some. This table has approximately 130,000 clones, about four fifths appearing once. Sequences were obtained from peripheral blood. The receptors shown here come from a man aged 40-50 years with active or convalescent COVID-19.

The chain uses TRBV13 and TRBJ2-2; 7 bases map to TRBD2. Germline assignment: CDR1 PRHDT and CDR2 FYEKMQ (reference sequence). This CDR3 region has 17 residues. With 5 bases clipped from V and 0 bases from J, the junction kept 9 bases outside the gene matches. The CDR3 sequence is CASSGTSDLPNTGELFF. The CDR3 region has the DNA TGTGCCAGCAGCGGAACTAGCGATCTCCCGAACACCGGGGAGCTGTTTTTT.

The sample holds many counts of this clone. The gene calls are TRBV2 and TRBJ1-4; 8 bases map to TRBD1. Germline values: CDR1 SNHLY, CDR2 FYNNEI. The V segment lost 9 bases and the J segment 2 bases; nucleotides outside the gene matches: 8. This CDR3 is 15 amino acids long. The CDR3 protein is CARSSTGGTNEKLFF. The CDR3 bases are TGTGCCAGGTCATCAACAGGGGGGACTAATGAAAAACTGTTTTTT.

The genes are TRBV18 and TRBJ1-3, with D unresolved. This CDR3 is built from 16 residues. V lost 5 bases to trimming and J lost 0 bases, with 14 bases between them. CDR1 and CDR2 (germline): KGHSH, LQKENI. The CDR3 region has the DNA TGTGCCAGCTCAACACTAGGAGCCTTCTCTGGAAACACCATATATTTT. Translation: CASSTLGAFSGNTIYF.

J is TRBJ1-5 and V is TRBV19; maybe TRBD1 (6 bases). The germline V gene encodes CDR1 LNHDA and CDR2 SQIVND (reference sequence). The CDR3 is 13 amino acids. V lost 9 bases, J lost 3 bases, and 12 bases lay in between. CDR3 DNA: TGTGCCAGCCAGGGGCTATCCAATCAGCCCCAGCATTTT. This encodes CASQGLSNQPQHF.

The V and J genes are TRBV20-1 and TRBJ1-3; tentatively, D is TRBD1 (5 bases). Trimming stripped 6 bases from V and 4 bases from J, with 22 bases between. Looked up from germline, CDR1 is DFQATT and CDR2 is SNEGSKA (reference sequence). The CDR3 runs to 16 residues. The CDR3 DNA reads as TGCAGTGCAAGTCTCGCCAGGGCCCTAGGAGGAAACACCATATATTTT. Protein: CSASLARALGGNTIYF.

This clone occurred once. The CDR3 region is CASSSRSASKNIQYF. The CDR3 region has the DNA TGTGCCAGCAGCTCCCGGAGCGCGAGTAAAAACATTCAGTACTTC. This chain joins TRBV5-4 and TRBJ2-4; D is unresolved. This CDR3 contains 15 residues. Germline V gene data show CDR1 as SGHNT and CDR2 as YYREEE (reference sequence). Trimming cost V 3 bases and J 4 bases, with 14 bases left between them.

The sample holds a few counts of this clone. The rearrangement links TRBV6-5 to TRBJ2-7; tentatively, D is TRBD1 (6 bases). CDR1 and CDR2 (germline): MNHEY, SVGAGI. The germline V and J ends were trimmed by 5 bases and 0 bases, with 8 bases remaining between them. This CDR3 comprises 13 residues. CDR3 region: CASSRTVSYEQYF. As DNA, the CDR3 is TGTGCCAGCAGTCGGACAGTCTCCTACGAGCAGTACTTC.

The chain links TRBV19 to TRBJ2-1; the D gene is possibly TRBD1 (6 bases). Germline lookup yields CDR1 LNHDA and CDR2 SQIVND (reference sequence). The CDR3 has 13 amino acids. V was clipped by 6 bases and J by 6 bases, with 12 bases between them. The CDR3 sequence is CASSRQELNEQFF. For the CDR3, the DNA is TGTGCCAGTAGCAGACAGGAACTCAATGAGCAGTTCTTC.

This clone was picked up a small number of times. The rearrangement uses TRBV30 and TRBJ1-1, with TRBD1 as a possible D gene (5 bases). Trimming cost V 0 bases and J 4 bases, with 12 bases left between them. Germline V lookup: CDR1 GTSNPN, CDR2 SVGIG (reference sequence). The CDR3 sequence is 14 residues long. Here the CDR3 DNA reads TGTGCCTGGAGTGTGGGGGGGTACGCCACTGAAGCTTTCTTT. Translated: CAWSVGGYATEAFF.

The chain has TRBV5-1 and TRBJ2-7; 9 bases align to TRBD2. The CDR3 runs 15 residues. CDR1 is SGHRS and CDR2 is YFSETQ in the germline V gene. Trimming cost V 6 bases and J 4 bases; bases outside gene matches: 11. This chain's CDR3 is CASKSLAGALYEQYF. For the CDR3, the DNA is TGCGCCAGCAAATCCTTAGCGGGGGCGCTATACGAGCAGTACTTC. The variable domain in full, completed from reference TRBV5-1 and TRBJ2-7, reads KAGVTQTPRYLIKTRGQQVTLSCSPISGHRSVSWYQQTPGQGLQFLFEYFSETQRNKGNFPGRFSGRQFSNSRSEMNVSTLELGDSALYLCASKSLAGALYEQYFGPGTRLTVT.

The chain links TRBV20-1 to TRBJ1-2; no reliable D call. Germline CDR1 and CDR2: DFQATT and SNEGSKA (reference sequence). This CDR3 has 10 residues. V was pared by 3 bases and J by 6 bases, with 5 bases between. CDR3 DNA: TGCAGTGCTAGCTTTAATGGCTACACCTTC. This encodes CSASFNGYTF.

J is TRBJ2-4 and V is TRBV6-6, with 9 bases aligning to TRBD1. The trim removed 5 bases at V and 6 bases at J, leaving 14 bases unmatched. The CDR3 covers 17 residues. Germline assignment: CDR1 MNHNY and CDR2 SVGAGI (reference sequence). CDR3 nucleotide sequence: TGTGCCAGCAGTCCCAACCGTCCCACAGGGGGCATAAACATTCAGTACTTC. Its protein product is CASSPNRPTGGINIQYF.

The rearrangement links TRBV24-1 to TRBJ2-7; D unresolved. CDR3 size: 13 residues. Trimming removed 2 bases from V and 3 bases from J, with 7 bases in between. Germline CDR1 reads KGHDR; CDR2 reads SFDVKD. The CDR3 DNA follows: TGTGCCACCAGTGATTACAACAGCTACGAGCAGTACTTC. It codes for CATSDYNSYEQYF.

The rearrangement joins TRBV27 to TRBJ1-4; no definite D call. This CDR3 has 13 residues. V was shortened by 6 bases and J by 4 bases, with 9 bases between the two germline ends. Looked up from germline, CDR1 is MNHEY and CDR2 is SMNVEV (reference sequence). This chain's CDR3 is CASRAQVNEKLFF. The CDR3 coding sequence is TGTGCCAGCAGGGCCCAGGTTAATGAAAAACTGTTTTTT.

V is TRBV27 and J is TRBJ2-5; weak D call: TRBD2 (6 bases). Germline-derived CDR1 and CDR2 are MNHEY and SMNVEV (reference sequence). V shed 4 bases and J shed 2 bases, with 17 bases lying between them. CDR3 size: 16 residues. The CDR3 spells CASSSLGGPRQETQYF. The CDR3 nucleotides read TGTGCCAGCAGTTCCTTGGGGGGACCTCGACAAGAGACCCAGTACTTC.

The CDR3 nucleotides read TGTGCCAGCAGCAATAACAGGGAAAAACTGTTTTTT. This encodes CASSNNREKLFF. The chain carries TRBV5-4 and TRBJ1-4; maybe TRBD1 (5 bases). The CDR3 has 12 residues. The V end lost 4 bases, the J end lost 8 bases, and 9 bases lay between the germline ends. Per the germline V gene, CDR1 is SGHNT and CDR2 is YYREEE (reference sequence). The full variable domain, completed using reference TRBV5-4 and TRBJ1-4, is ETGVTQSPTHLIKTRGQQVTLRCSSQSGHNTVSWYQQALGQGPQFIFQYYREEENGRGNFPPRFSGLQFPNYSSELNVNALELDDSALYLCASSNNREKLFFGSGTQLSVL.